The 19 T cell receptor beta chains below all came from one sample that was sequenced in a study of PD-L1 blockade in urothelial cancer (dated by TCRdb to about 2017). In the paper's terms, the time point label means: pretreatment peripheral blood. The method behind the library was the immunoSEQ multiplex PCR assay. TCRdb holds this immuneACCESS table with in-frame rearrangements only. Some clones are missing; in checked studies, unresolved V genes explain under half, and the rest has no known cause. The sample table holds 100,000 to 150,000 clones, of which 65% to 85% were seen once. Jointly, the top ten make up around 3.2% of the sample. The starting material was PBMCs, obtained around atezolizumab (anti-PD-L1) treatment. The source of these receptors is a man aged 45-65 years with urothelial cancer.

The chain couples TRBV4-2 to TRBJ2-2; 7 nucleotides agree with TRBD1. The CDR3 has 18 residues. The germline CDR1 and CDR2 sequences are LGHNA and YNFKEQ. J was trimmed by 4 bases and V by 1 base; bases with no gene match: 12. The CDR3 coding sequence is TGTGCCAGCAGCCAAGGACAGGGTCTCATTCTGGGCACCGGGGAGCTGTTTTTT. It codes for CASSQGQGLILGTGELFF.

The chain recombines TRBV5-4 with TRBJ2-1, with 11 bases aligning to TRBD1. This CDR3 comprises 12 residues. The V gene end was trimmed by 4 bases and the J gene end by 16 bases; junction bases not matched to a gene: 7. Germline values: CDR1 SGHNT, CDR2 YYREEE (reference sequence). In nucleotides, the CDR3 is TGTGCCAGCAGCCCGGGACAGGGGGAGCGATTCTTC. It encodes CASSPGQGERFF.

The V and J genes are TRBV4-2 and TRBJ1-4; D perhaps matches TRBD1 (5 bases). There are 15 residues in the CDR3. Germline V lookup: CDR1 LGHNA, CDR2 YNFKEQ. With 0 bases removed from V and 5 bases from J, the gap between germline ends came to 10 bases. CDR3 protein: CASSQEGAGNEKLFF. For the CDR3, the DNA is TGTGCCAGCAGCCAAGAAGGGGCAGGGAATGAAAAACTGTTTTTT.

The gene calls are TRBV7-9 and TRBJ2-7; 7 bases agree with TRBD1. The CDR3 has 15 residues. Germline V gene lookup returns CDR1 SEHNR and CDR2 FQNEAQ (reference sequence). V lost 1 base, J lost 2 bases, and 5 bases stayed unmatched. The CDR3 reads CASSLGDSLTYEQYF. The CDR3 DNA reads TGTGCCAGCAGCTTAGGGGACAGTCTCACCTACGAGCAGTACTTC.

The chain combines TRBV11-2 with TRBJ2-2; 7 bases line up with TRBD1. Germline V gene data show CDR1 as SGHAT and CDR2 as FQNNGV. The CDR3 loop spans 16 amino acids. Trimming at V came to 7 bases and at J to 3 bases, leaving 11 bases not matched to a gene. DNA for the CDR3: TGTGCCAGCATCCAATCCGGGACAGAGGACACCGGGGAGCTGTTTTTT. As protein: CASIQSGTEDTGELFF.

The chain recombines TRBV30 with TRBJ1-1; D perhaps matches TRBD1 (5 bases). This CDR3 has 15 residues. The V gene's germline CDR1 is GTSNPN and CDR2 SVGIG (reference sequence). V was shortened by 6 bases and J by 4 bases, with 21 bases between the two germline ends. The CDR3 coding sequence is TGTGCCTGCGAGCCCTGGGGGGAGTCGAGCACTGAAGCTTTCTTT. Translation gives CACEPWGESSTEAFF.

The gene calls are TRBV7-3 and TRBJ2-5; D gene uncertain. V was pared by 3 bases and J by 0 bases, with 5 bases between. The germline V gene has CDR1 SGHTA and CDR2 FQGTGA. This CDR3 spans 13 amino acids. This CDR3 reads CASSFRYQETQYF. CDR3 nucleotides: TGTGCCAGCAGCTTCCGGTACCAAGAGACCCAGTACTTC.

J is TRBJ2-3 and V is TRBV18; 8 bases match TRBD2. Germline V gene sequence: CDR1 KGHSH, CDR2 LQKENI. This CDR3 has 17 residues. V trimming: 4 bases; J trimming: 4 bases; junction bases outside the gene matches: 13. The CDR3 loop is CASSLSGTSFIPDTQYF. CDR3 nucleotide sequence: TGTGCCAGCTCACTTTCTGGGACTAGTTTTATTCCAGATACGCAGTATTTT.

The V call is TRBV20-1, the J call TRBJ2-7; perhaps TRBD1 as D (6 bases). The germline V and J ends were trimmed by 6 bases and 5 bases, with 11 bases remaining between them. The CDR3 is 11 amino acids. Germline CDR1 reads DFQATT; CDR2 reads SNEGSKA (reference sequence). The CDR3 sequence is CSANRANEQYF. The CDR3 DNA follows: TGCAGTGCAAACAGGGCTAACGAGCAGTACTTC.

This rearrangement joins TRBV7-9 to TRBJ1-5; 7 bases map to TRBD1. In germline, CDR1 is SEHNR, CDR2 FQNEAQ (reference sequence). CDR3 length: 15 residues. With 5 bases clipped from V and 2 bases from J, the junction kept 6 bases outside the gene matches. CDR3 residues: CASSKTGPGNQPQHF. The CDR3 DNA reads as TGTGCCAGCAGCAAGACAGGGCCGGGCAATCAGCCCCAGCATTTT.

The rearrangement links TRBV28 to TRBJ2-3, with 15 positions matching TRBD2. CDR3 length equals 17 residues. The germline V gene has CDR1 MDHEN and CDR2 SYDVKM. Germline trimming cut 4 bases from V and 5 bases from J; bases unmatched to any gene: 7. CDR3 region: CASSYWTSGRVRDTQYF. CDR3 DNA: TGTGCCAGCAGTTACTGGACTAGCGGGAGGGTCAGAGATACGCAGTATTTT.

The V and J genes are TRBV10-3 and TRBJ1-5, with 11 bases matching TRBD1. Per germline, CDR1 ENHRY and CDR2 SYGVKD. The CDR3 extends over 19 amino acids. The V gene end was trimmed by 5 bases and the J gene end by 2 bases; junction bases not matched to a gene: 14. CDR3 sequence (DNA): TGTGCCATCAGTTCAAAACCGGGACAGGGGGTATCGGGCAATCAGCCCCAGCATTTT. It is translated as CAISSKPGQGVSGNQPQHF.

This chain uses TRBV29-1 with TRBJ2-7, with D perhaps matching TRBD1 (6 bases). The V and J ends lost 6 bases and 0 bases respectively, with 12 bases between them. The germline V gene has CDR1 SQVTM and CDR2 ANQGSEA. CDR3 length: 13 residues. The DNA for the CDR3 is TGCAGCGTCCTCGGGACAATCTCCTACGAGCAGTACTTC. It translates to CSVLGTISYEQYF.

The gene calls are TRBV28 and TRBJ2-3; 8 bases line up with TRBD2. The ends lost 9 bases at V and 0 bases at J; junction bases unmatched: 5. From germline, CDR1 is MDHEN and CDR2 SYDVKM. The CDR3 totals 14 residues. The DNA of the CDR3 is TGTGCCAGAAGACTAGCGTCTAGCACAGATACGCAGTATTTT. It is translated as CARRLASSTDTQYF.

This chain connects TRBV9 to TRBJ2-7; 9 bases map to TRBD2. This CDR3 comprises 14 residues. Germline-derived CDR1 and CDR2 are SGDLS and YYNGEE. After removal of 4 bases from V and 4 bases from J, the junction contained 6 bases not matched to a gene. CDR3 residues: CASSPSGALYEQYF. The CDR3 DNA reads as TGTGCCAGCAGCCCTAGCGGGGCCTTATACGAGCAGTACTTC.

CDR3: CSVGGLAGEGEQYF. The DNA for the CDR3 is TGCAGCGTCGGGGGACTAGCGGGAGAAGGCGAGCAGTACTTC. V usage is TRBV29-1 and J usage is TRBJ2-7, with 14 bases aligning to TRBD2. Trimming at V came to 6 bases and at J to 6 bases, leaving 7 bases not matched to a gene. The germline V gene encodes CDR1 SQVTM and CDR2 ANQGSEA. The CDR3 loop spans 14 amino acids.

The chain links TRBV6-5 to TRBJ1-6; D is possibly TRBD1 (6 bases). This CDR3 region has 13 residues. The V gene's germline CDR1 is MNHEY and CDR2 SVGAGI. V gave up 6 bases and J gave up 8 bases, with 11 bases separating them. The CDR3 region is CASRQGDYSPLHF. In nucleotides, the CDR3 is TGTGCCAGCAGACAGGGCGATTATTCACCCCTCCACTTT.

CDR3 nucleotides: TGTGCCAGCAGTGCCGGGACTAGCGGGATCCCGCCCTGGGACATTCAGTACTTC. Translating gives CASSAGTSGIPPWDIQYF. V is TRBV28 and J is TRBJ2-4; 13 bases align to TRBD2. The CDR3 is 18 residues long. Germline CDR1 and CDR2: MDHEN and SYDVKM. V trimming: 5 bases; J trimming: 8 bases; junction bases outside the gene matches: 15.

A remark on this clone: Its ends do not fully match the called genes, so a read error is possible. V is TRBV27 and J is TRBJ2-2, with 13 bases aligning to TRBD2. The CDR3 is 17 amino acids. Germline lookup yields CDR1 MNHEY and CDR2 SMNVEV (reference sequence). In DNA, the CDR3 is TGTGCCAGCAGTCGCAGGGGAACTAGCGGGAGGGCCGGGGGGCTGTTTTTT. It is translated as CASSRRGTSGRAGGLFF.